These T cell receptor beta chains were read from a single sample in a study of identical twins. In TCRdb, the 5' RACE reads were re-called with MiXCR into one record per CDR3 protein. The sample lists some 500,000 distinct CDR3 sequences; 22% were seen once. These data also featured in a second study, about T cells expressing NK-cell markers.

What was sequenced was CD4+ T cells sorted from blood. These receptors were obtained from a woman younger than 30 in good health. Both conserved end residues are part of each CDR3. Fields, in order: V gene, D gene, clone size, J gene, CDR3 DNA, CDR3 protein. D genes are given only for firm matches. Size values are once, few and many counts, or a class for expanded clones, and some rows have none.

>TRBV9|TRBD1|few|TRBJ2-3
TGTGCCAGCAGCCGGGACAGGGGAGGGGATACGCAGTATTTT
CASSRDRGGDTQYF
>TRBV20-1|TRBD2|few|TRBJ2-7
TGCAGTGCTTCCACTAGCGGGGGGACCCTGACCGAGCAGTACTTC
CSASTSGGTLTEQYF
>TRBV29-1|TRBD2|many|TRBJ2-7
TGCAGCGTCGGACTAGTTTCCTACGAGCAGTACTTC
CSVGLVSYEQYF
>TRBV7-9|TRBD1|.|TRBJ1-2
TGTGCCAGCAGCTTTTCGACAGGGAGCTATGGCTACACCTTC
CASSFSTGSYGYTF
>TRBV27|.|many|TRBJ1-6
TGTGCCAGCAGACTCGGCGGTGATTCACCCCTCCACTTT
CASRLGGDSPLHF
>TRBV7-9|TRBD2|.|TRBJ2-7
TGTGCCAGCAGCTCCGGAATCCTAGCGGATCTGGACGAGCAGTACTTC
CASSSGILADLDEQYF
>TRBV7-2|TRBD1|.|TRBJ2-2
TGTGCCAGCAGCCCGGTCGGGACAGGGTACACCGGGGAGCTGTTTTTT
CASSPVGTGYTGELFF
>TRBV20-1|.|.|TRBJ1-2
TGCAGTGCTAGAGATCGGGATGGCTACACCTTC
CSARDRDGYTF
>TRBV3-1|.|few|TRBJ1-4
TGTGCCAGCAGCCTGGACTCCGGAGGCGAAAAACTGTTTTTT
CASSLDSGGEKLFF
>TRBV12-3/TRBV12-4|TRBD1|.|TRBJ1-2
TGTGCCAGCAGCCCGGGACAGGGGGTTCCACGAGGCTACACCTTC
CASSPGQGVPRGYTF
>TRBV2|TRBD2|few|TRBJ2-2
TGTGCCAGCAGGGCAACTAGCGGGCCCACCGGGGAGCTGTTTTTT
CASRATSGPTGELFF
>TRBV29-1|TRBD1|few|TRBJ2-5
TGCAGCGTGACAGGGGGCTCAGAGACCCAGTACTTC
CSVTGGSETQYF
>TRBV12-3/TRBV12-4|.|many|TRBJ1-5
TGTGCCAGCAGTTTGGTCAGACACAATCAGCCCCAGCATTTT
CASSLVRHNQPQHF
>TRBV3-1|.|.|TRBJ2-3
TGTGCCAGCACCCAGAGGTTACTAGCCGTTACTAGCACAGATACGCAGTATTTT
CASTQRLLAVTSTDTQYF
>TRBV20-1|TRBD2|.|TRBJ2-3
TGCAGTGCTCCAATGATTCTCGTCGCGGGAGGCACAGATACGCAGTATTTT
CSAPMILVAGGTDTQYF
>TRBV20-1|TRBD2|.|TRBJ2-1
TGCAGTGCTAGGACTAGCGGGCTCTACAATAAGCAGTTCTTC
CSARTSGLYNKQFF
>TRBV5-1|.|many|TRBJ2-3
TGCGCCAGCAGCATCCGGGACGCGGATACGCAGTATTTT
CASSIRDADTQYF
>TRBV2|.|.|TRBJ2-3
TGTGCCAGCAGGAGCGCTAGCGGCACAGATACGCAGTATTTT
CASRSASGTDTQYF
>TRBV7-2|TRBD2|few|TRBJ2-1
TGTGCCAGCAGTCGGACTAGCGGGACGACCTACAATGAGCAGTTCTTC
CASSRTSGTTYNEQFF
>TRBV5-1|TRBD1|few|TRBJ2-1
TGCGCCAGCAGCTTGGGTCCGGGACAGGGGGCCAAGGATGAGCAGTTCTTC
CASSLGPGQGAKDEQFF
>TRBV11-2|.|few|TRBJ2-5
TGTGCCAGCAGAACGACAGGGAGGGAAGAGACCCAGTACTTC
CASRTTGREETQYF
>TRBV2|.|.|TRBJ1-5
TGTGCCAGCGACAGTAGTATCAATCAGCCCCAGCATTTT
CASDSSINQPQHF
>TRBV4-2|.|.|TRBJ2-2
TGTGCCAGCAGCCAAGCGGGGGACACCGGGGAGCTGTTTTTT
CASSQAGDTGELFF
>TRBV12-3/TRBV12-4|TRBD2|.|TRBJ2-1
TGTGCCAGCAGTCCTCAACTAGCGGGGGGGTGGAATGAGCAGTTCTTC
CASSPQLAGGWNEQFF
>TRBV7-6|.|.|TRBJ1-4
TGTGCCAGCAGCTCCCAGCCCGGGACACAAGAAAAACTGTTTTTT
CASSSQPGTQEKLFF
>TRBV20-1|TRBD2|.|TRBJ2-1
TGCAGTGCTAGAGGATCGGGAGGGTCCTACAATGAGCAGTTCTTC
CSARGSGGSYNEQFF
>TRBV5-1|TRBD1|few|TRBJ1-1
TGCGCCAGCAGCCAGACGGGACAGGGGGCCACTGAAGCTTTCTTT
CASSQTGQGATEAFF
>TRBV12-3/TRBV12-4|.|few|TRBJ1-3
TGTGCCAGTGGAGGGGTGCGCTCTGGAAACACCATATATTTT
CASGGVRSGNTIYF
>TRBV6-1|TRBD2|.|TRBJ2-1
TGTGCCAGCAACCCGCTAGCGGGGGGTTGGAATGAGCAGTTCTTC
CASNPLAGGWNEQFF
>TRBV2|TRBD2|.|TRBJ2-1
TGTGCCAGCAGCCACGCGACTAGCGGGGGGTACAATGAGCAGTTCTTC
CASSHATSGGYNEQFF
>TRBV20-1|TRBD2|.|TRBJ2-3
TGCAGTGCTAGACATTCTCAAGCGGGGTTTGCCACACATGATACGCAGTATTTT
CSARHSQAGFATHDTQYF
>TRBV11-3|TRBD2|many|TRBJ2-1
TGTGCCAGCAGCTCTCCCGGGACTAGCGGGGCCTACAATGAGCAGTTCTTC
CASSSPGTSGAYNEQFF
>TRBV29-1|.|.|TRBJ1-1
TGCAGCGCCGGACAGCTGAACACTGAAGCTTTCTTT
CSAGQLNTEAFF
>TRBV5-1|TRBD2|.|TRBJ2-7
TGCGCCAGCAGCCCACTAGCGGGATCCTACGAGCAGCACTTC
CASSPLAGSYEQHF